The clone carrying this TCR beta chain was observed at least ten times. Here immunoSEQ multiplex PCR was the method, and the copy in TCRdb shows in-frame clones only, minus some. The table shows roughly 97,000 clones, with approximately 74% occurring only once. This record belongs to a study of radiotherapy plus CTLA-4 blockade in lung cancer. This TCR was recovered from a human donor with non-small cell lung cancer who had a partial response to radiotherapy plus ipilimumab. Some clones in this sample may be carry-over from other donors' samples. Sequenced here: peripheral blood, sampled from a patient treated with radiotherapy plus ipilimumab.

In nucleotides, the CDR3 is TGTGCCAGTAGGACGGGACAGAGGGACACTGAAGCTTTCTTT. Translated: CASRTGQRDTEAFF. This chain uses TRBV19 with TRBJ1-1; 7 bases are shared with TRBD1. The germline CDR1 and CDR2 sequences are LNHDA and SQIVND (reference sequence). The junction had 7 bases not matched to a gene; V was cut back by 6 bases and J by 3 bases. CDR3 size: 14 residues.